This T cell receptor (beta chain) was sequenced during a study of blood T cell repertoires in COVID-19. Study in general: Researchers got acute and convalescent COVID-19 samples from the United States, Italy and Spain. PBMCs, B-cell-depleted T cells, or T cells were the source of the cDNA or gDNA that made up the material.

Enrolled during active infection, Seattle patients were then followed longitudinally. In the original workflow: Quantification of nucleated cells was approximated via reference gene primer amplification. Sequencing was performed with immunoSEQ multiplex PCR; in TCRdb, only in-frame clones are kept and a portion is missing. V and J calls and clone size are copied from that table; D and trimming were computed from the DNA. Here the sample spans fewer than 200,000 clones, about four fifths being singletons. V lost 6 bases, J lost 5 bases, and 17 bases lay in between. CDR1 and CDR2 from the germline V gene are KGHSH and LQKENI. The CDR3 consists of 14 residues.

Sequencing was carried out using peripheral blood. The chain combines TRBV18 with TRBJ2-7; D perhaps matches TRBD1 (6 bases). The origin of this receptor is a woman in her 70s with COVID-19, enrolled during active disease. The CDR3 sequence is CASSRGQLQDEQYF. The DNA for the CDR3 is TGTGCCAGCTCTCGCGGACAGTTACAGGACGAGCAGTACTTC.